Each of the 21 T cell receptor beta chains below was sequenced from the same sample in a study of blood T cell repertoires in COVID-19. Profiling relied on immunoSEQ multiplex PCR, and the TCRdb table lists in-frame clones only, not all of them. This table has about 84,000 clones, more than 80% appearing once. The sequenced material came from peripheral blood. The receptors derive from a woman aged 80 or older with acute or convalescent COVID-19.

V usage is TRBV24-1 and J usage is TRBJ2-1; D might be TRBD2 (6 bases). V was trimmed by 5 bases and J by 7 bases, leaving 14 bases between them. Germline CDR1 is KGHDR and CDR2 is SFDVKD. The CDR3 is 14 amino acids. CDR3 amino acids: CATSADGGRNEQFF. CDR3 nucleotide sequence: TGTGCCACCAGTGCTGATGGAGGGCGAAATGAGCAGTTCTTC.

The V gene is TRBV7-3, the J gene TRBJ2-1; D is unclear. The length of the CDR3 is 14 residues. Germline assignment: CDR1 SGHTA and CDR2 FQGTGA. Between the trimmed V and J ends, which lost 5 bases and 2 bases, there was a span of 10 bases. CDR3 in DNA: TGTGCCAGCAGCCCAAGCTATGCCTACAATGAGCAGTTCTTC. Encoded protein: CASSPSYAYNEQFF.

The CDR3: CATSRREYEQYF. For the CDR3, the DNA is TGTGCCACCAGTCGCAGGGAATACGAGCAGTACTTC. J is TRBJ2-7 and V is TRBV24-1, with D possibly matching TRBD1 (5 bases). The germline V and J ends were trimmed by 6 bases and 4 bases, with 9 bases remaining between them. Germline V gives CDR1 KGHDR, CDR2 SFDVKD. This CDR3 contains 12 residues.

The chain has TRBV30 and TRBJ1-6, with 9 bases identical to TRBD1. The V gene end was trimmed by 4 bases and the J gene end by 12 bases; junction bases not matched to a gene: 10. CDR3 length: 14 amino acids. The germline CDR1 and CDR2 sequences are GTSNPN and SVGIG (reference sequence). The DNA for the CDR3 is TGTGCCTGGAATTTTCGACAGGGGGAGGGACCCCTCCACTTT. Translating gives CAWNFRQGEGPLHF.

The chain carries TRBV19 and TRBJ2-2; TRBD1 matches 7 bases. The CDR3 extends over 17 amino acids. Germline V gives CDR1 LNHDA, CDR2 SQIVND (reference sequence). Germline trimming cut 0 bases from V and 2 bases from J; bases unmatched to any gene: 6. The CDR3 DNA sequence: TGTGCCAGTAGTATAGATCGGACAGGATTAAACACCGGGGAGCTGTTTTTT. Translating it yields CASSIDRTGLNTGELFF.

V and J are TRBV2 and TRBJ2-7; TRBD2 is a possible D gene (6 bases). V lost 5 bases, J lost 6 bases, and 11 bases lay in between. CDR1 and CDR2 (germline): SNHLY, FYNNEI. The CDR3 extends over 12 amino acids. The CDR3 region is CASSSGVGEQYF. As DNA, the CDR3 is TGTGCCAGCAGTTCGGGGGTCGGCGAGCAGTACTTC.

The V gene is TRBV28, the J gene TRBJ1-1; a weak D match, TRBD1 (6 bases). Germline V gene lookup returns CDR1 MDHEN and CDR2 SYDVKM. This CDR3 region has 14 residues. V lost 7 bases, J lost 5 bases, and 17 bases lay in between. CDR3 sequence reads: CASIKLQGGTEAFF. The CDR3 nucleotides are TGTGCCAGCATCAAATTACAGGGTGGGACTGAAGCTTTCTTT. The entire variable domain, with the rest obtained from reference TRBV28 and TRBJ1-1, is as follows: DVKVTQSSRYLVKRTGEKVFLECVQDMDHENMFWYRQDPGLGLRLIYFSYDVKMKEKGDIPEGYSVSREKKERFSLILESASTNQTSMYLCASIKLQGGTEAFFGQGTRLTVV.

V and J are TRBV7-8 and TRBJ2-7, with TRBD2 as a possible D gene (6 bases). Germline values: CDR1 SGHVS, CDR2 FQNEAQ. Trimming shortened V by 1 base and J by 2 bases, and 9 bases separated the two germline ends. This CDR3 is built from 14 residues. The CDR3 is CASSLGPGAYEQYF. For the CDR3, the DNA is TGTGCCAGCAGCTTAGGGCCGGGGGCCTACGAGCAGTACTTC.

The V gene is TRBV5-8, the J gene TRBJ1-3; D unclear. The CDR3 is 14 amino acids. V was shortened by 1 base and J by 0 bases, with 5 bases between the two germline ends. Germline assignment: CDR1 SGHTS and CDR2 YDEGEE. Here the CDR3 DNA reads TGTGCCAGCAGCTTGTACGGCTCTGGAAACACCATATATTTT. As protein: CASSLYGSGNTIYF.

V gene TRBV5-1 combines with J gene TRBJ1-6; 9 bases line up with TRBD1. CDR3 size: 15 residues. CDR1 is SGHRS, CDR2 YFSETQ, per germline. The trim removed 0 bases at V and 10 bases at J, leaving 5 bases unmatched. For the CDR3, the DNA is TGCGCCAGCAGCTTGGAGGGACAGGGAGTCTCACCCCTCCACTTT. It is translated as CASSLEGQGVSPLHF.

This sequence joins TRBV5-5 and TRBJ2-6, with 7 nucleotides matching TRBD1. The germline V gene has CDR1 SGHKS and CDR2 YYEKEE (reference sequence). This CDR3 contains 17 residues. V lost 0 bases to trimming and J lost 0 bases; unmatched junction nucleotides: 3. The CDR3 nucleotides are TGTGCCAGCAGCTTGGGTGGGACAGTCTCTGGGGCCAACGTCCTGACTTTC. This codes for CASSLGGTVSGANVLTF.

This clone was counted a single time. Written as DNA, the CDR3 is TGTGCCAGCAGCTTTAACAGGGATAGCGGCTACACCTTC. The encoded protein is CASSFNRDSGYTF. V and J are TRBV11-2 and TRBJ1-2; D perhaps matches TRBD1 (6 bases). Between the trimmed V and J ends, which lost 3 bases and 8 bases, there was a span of 13 bases. Germline CDR1 SGHAT, CDR2 FQNNGV. The CDR3 sequence is 13 residues long.

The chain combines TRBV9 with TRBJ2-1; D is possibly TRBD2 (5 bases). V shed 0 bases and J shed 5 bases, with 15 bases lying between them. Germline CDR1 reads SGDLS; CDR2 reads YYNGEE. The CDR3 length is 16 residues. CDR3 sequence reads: CASSVAERDYDNEQFF. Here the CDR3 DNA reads TGTGCCAGCAGCGTAGCTGAGAGGGATTACGACAATGAGCAGTTCTTC.

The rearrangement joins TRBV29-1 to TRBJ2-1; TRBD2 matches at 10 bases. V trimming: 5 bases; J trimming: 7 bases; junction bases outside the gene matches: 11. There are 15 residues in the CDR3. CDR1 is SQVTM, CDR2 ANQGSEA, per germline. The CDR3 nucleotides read TGCAGCGTTAGACTAGCGGGCAGAGCATTTAATGAGCAGTTCTTC. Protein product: CSVRLAGRAFNEQFF.

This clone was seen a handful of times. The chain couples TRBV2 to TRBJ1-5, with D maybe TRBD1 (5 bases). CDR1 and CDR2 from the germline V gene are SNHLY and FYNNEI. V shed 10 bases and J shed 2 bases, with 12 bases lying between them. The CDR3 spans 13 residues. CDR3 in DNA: TGTGCCACAAGGGGCGAGGGCAATCAGCCCCAGCATTTT. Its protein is CATRGEGNQPQHF. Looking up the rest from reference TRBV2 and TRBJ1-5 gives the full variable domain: EPEVTQTPSHQVTQMGQEVILRCVPISNHLYFYWYRQILGQKVEFLVSFYNNEISEKSEIFDDQFSVERPDGSNFTLKIRSTKLEDSAMYFCATRGEGNQPQHFGDGTRLSIL.

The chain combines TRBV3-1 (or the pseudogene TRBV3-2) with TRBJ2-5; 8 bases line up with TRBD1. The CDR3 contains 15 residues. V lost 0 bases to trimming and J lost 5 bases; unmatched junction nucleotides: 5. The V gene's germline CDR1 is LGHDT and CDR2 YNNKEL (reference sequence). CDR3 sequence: CASSQDQGAGETQYF. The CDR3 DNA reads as TGTGCCAGCAGCCAAGATCAGGGGGCGGGGGAGACCCAGTACTTC.

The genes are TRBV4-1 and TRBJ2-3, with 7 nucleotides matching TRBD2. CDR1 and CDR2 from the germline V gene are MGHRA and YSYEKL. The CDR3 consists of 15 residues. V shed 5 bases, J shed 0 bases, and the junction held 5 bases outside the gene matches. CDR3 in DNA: TGCGCCAGCAGCGCGGGGGTCGCTAGCACAGATACGCAGTATTTT. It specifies CASSAGVASTDTQYF.

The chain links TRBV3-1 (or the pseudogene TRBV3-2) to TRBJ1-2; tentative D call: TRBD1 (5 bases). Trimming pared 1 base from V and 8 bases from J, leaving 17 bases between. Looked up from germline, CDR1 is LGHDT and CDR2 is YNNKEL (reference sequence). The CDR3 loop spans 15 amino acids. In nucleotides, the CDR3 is TGTGCCAGCAGCCAAGGGCGAGGCCAGGGTTTCGGCTACACCTTC. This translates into CASSQGRGQGFGYTF.

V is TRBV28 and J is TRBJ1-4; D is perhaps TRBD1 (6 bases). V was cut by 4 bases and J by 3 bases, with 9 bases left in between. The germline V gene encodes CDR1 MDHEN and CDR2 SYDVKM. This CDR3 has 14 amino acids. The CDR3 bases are TGTGCCAGCAGTTACACAGGGCCTAATGAAAAACTGTTTTTT. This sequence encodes CASSYTGPNEKLFF.

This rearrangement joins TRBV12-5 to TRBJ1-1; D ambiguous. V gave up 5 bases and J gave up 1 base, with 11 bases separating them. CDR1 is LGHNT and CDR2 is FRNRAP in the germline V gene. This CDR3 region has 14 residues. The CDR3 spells CASGPRTENTEAFF. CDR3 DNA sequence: TGTGCTAGTGGTCCCCGGACTGAGAACACTGAAGCTTTCTTT.

The CDR3 region is CASSDIAGGGTDTQYF. The CDR3 DNA follows: TGTGCCAGCAGTGACATAGCGGGAGGGGGCACAGATACGCAGTATTTT. The chain joins TRBV6-1 to TRBJ2-3, with 11 bases identical to TRBD2. With 3 bases clipped from V and 1 base from J, the junction kept 3 bases outside the gene matches. The length of the CDR3 is 16 residues. From germline, CDR1 is MNHNS and CDR2 SASEGT.